This T cell receptor beta chain comes out of a study of T cells in Graves' hyperthyroidism and ophthalmopathy. Regarding the study as a whole: Blood also held most thyroid clonotypes expanded beyond 0.001.

V was clipped by 2 bases and J by 1 base, with 8 bases between them. The germline CDR1 and CDR2 sequences are MNHEY and SVGAGI. CDR3 length equals 14 residues. This clonotype occurred many times. Its antigen is currently unknown. TCR beta CDR3 regions were amplified from RNA. The HTBI set primed first-round TCR CDR3 RT-PCR. TCRdb re-called the multiplex PCR reads with MiXCR, one entry per CDR3 protein. The table records fewer than 650,000 distinct CDR3 sequences, roughly 14% of them present only once. The study included ophthalmopathy patients with Clinical Activity Score at least 3, NOSPECS grade at least 4 and duration under 3 months.

The chain employs TRBV6-5 and TRBJ1-1; unclear D gene. The sample consisted of blood. The source of this sequence is a woman aged 40-49 years with Graves' ophthalmopathy. The CDR3 bases are TGTGCCAGCAGTTACGACCCCAGGAACACTGAAGCTTTCTTT. Amino acid sequence: CASSYDPRNTEAFF.